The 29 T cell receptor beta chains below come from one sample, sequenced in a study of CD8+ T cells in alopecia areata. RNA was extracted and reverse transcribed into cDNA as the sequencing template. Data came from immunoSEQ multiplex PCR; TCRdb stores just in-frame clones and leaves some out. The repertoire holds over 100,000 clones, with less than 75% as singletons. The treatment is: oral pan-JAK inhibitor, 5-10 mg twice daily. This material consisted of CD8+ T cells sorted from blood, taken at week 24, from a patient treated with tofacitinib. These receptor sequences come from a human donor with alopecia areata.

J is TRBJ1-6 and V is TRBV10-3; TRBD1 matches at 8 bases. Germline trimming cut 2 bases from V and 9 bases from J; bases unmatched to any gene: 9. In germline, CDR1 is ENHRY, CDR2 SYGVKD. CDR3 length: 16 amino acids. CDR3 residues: CAISEGGQGFGSPLHF. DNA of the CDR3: TGTGCCATCAGTGAGGGCGGACAGGGCTTCGGTTCACCCCTCCACTTT.

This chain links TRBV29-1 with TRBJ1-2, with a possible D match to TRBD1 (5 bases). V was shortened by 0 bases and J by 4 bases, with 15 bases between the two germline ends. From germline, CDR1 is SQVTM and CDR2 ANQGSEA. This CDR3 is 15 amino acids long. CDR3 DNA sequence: TGCAGCGTTGAAGAGGGACGGGGGTTTGTCTATGGCTACACCTTC. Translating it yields CSVEEGRGFVYGYTF.

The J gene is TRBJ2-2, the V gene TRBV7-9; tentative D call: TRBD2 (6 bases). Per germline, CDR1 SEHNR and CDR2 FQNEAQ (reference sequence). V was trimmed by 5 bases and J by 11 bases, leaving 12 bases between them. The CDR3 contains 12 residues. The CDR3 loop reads CASSTGLLELFF. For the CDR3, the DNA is TGTGCCAGCAGCACGGGACTCCTAGAGCTGTTTTTT.

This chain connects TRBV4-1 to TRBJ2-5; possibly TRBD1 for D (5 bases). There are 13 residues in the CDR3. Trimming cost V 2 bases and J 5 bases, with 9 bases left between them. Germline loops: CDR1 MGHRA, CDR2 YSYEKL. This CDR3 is CASSQTGEETQYF. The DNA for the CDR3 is TGCGCCAGCAGCCAAACAGGAGAGGAGACCCAGTACTTC.

This chain's CDR3 is CASSVSINTQYF. Here the CDR3 DNA reads TGTGCCAGCAGCGTTAGCATTAATACGCAGTATTTT. The chain joins TRBV7-9 to TRBJ2-3; no definite D call. V was trimmed by 5 bases and J by 7 bases, leaving 10 bases between them. CDR3 length: 12 residues. CDR1 SEHNR and CDR2 FQNEAQ come from the germline V gene (reference sequence).

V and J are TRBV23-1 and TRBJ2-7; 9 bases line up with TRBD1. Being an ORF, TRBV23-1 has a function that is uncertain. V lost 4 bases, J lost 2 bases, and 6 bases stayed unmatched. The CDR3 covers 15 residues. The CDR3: CASSPPGQGPYEQYF. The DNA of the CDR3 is TGCGCCAGCAGTCCCCCGGGACAGGGTCCCTACGAGCAGTACTTC.

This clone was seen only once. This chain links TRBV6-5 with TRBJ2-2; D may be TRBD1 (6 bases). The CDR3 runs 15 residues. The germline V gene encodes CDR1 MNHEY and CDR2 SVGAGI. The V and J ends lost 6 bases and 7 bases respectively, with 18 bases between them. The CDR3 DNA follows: TGTGCCAGCAGCTGGGTCTCAGGGGCTAACGGGGAGCTGTTTTTT. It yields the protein CASSWVSGANGELFF.

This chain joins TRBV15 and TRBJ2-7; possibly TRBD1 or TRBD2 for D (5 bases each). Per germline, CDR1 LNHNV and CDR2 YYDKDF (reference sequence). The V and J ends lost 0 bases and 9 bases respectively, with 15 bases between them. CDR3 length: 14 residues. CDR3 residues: CATSREDFGDGQYF. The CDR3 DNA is TGTGCCACCAGCAGAGAGGACTTCGGGGACGGGCAGTACTTC.

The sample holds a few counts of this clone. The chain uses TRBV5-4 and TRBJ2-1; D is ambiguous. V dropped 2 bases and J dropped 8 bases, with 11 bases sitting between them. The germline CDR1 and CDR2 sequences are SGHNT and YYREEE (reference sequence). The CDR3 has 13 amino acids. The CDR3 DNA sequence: TGTGCCAGCAGCTTCCCCCGGGTGGATGAGCAGTTCTTC. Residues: CASSFPRVDEQFF.

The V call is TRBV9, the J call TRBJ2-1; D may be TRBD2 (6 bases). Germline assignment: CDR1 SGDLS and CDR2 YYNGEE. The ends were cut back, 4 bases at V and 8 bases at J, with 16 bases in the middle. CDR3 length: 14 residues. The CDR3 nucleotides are TGTGCCAGCAGCTCCCGACTAGAATGGGATGAGCAGTTCTTC. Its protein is CASSSRLEWDEQFF.

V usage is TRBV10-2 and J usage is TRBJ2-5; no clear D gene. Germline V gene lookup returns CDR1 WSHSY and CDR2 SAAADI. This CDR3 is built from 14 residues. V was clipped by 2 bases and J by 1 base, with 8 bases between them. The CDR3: CASSELVGQETQYF. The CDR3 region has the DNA TGCGCCAGCAGTGAGCTGGTCGGCCAAGAGACCCAGTACTTC.

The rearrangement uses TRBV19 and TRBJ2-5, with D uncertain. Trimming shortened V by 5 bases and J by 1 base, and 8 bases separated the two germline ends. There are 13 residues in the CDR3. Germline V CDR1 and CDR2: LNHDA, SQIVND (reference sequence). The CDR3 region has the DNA TGTGCCAGTAGTCTACTGTTCCAAGAGACCCAGTACTTC. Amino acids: CASSLLFQETQYF. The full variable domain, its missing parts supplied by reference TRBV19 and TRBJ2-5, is DGGITQSPKYLFRKEGQNVTLSCEQNLNHDAMYWYRQDPGQGLRLIYYSQIVNDFQKGDIAEGYSVSREKKESFPLTVTSAQKNPTAFYLCASSLLFQETQYFGPGTRLLVL.

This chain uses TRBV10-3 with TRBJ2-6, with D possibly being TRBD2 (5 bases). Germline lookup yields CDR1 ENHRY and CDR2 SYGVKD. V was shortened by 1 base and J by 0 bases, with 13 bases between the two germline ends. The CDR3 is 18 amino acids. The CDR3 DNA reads TGTGCCATCAGTGAGTTAACGGACTTTCCCTCTGGGGCCAACGTCCTGACTTTC. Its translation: CAISELTDFPSGANVLTF.

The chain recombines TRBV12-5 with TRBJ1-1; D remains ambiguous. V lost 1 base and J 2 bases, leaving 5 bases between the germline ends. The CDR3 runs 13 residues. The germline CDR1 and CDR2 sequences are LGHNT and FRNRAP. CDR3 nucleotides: TGTGCTAGTGGTTTGGACCTAAACACTGAAGCTTTCTTT. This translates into CASGLDLNTEAFF.

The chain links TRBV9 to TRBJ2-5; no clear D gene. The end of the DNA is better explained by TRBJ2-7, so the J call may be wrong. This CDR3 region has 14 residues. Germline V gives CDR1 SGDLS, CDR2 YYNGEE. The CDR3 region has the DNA TGTGCCAGCAGCCCAGGACCCTCGCACTACGAGCAGTACTTC. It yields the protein CASSPGPSHYEQYF.

As DNA, the CDR3 is TGTGCCAGCAGTCTAGCGGGGAGAAACAATGAGCAGTTCTTC. Translated: CASSLAGRNNEQFF. V is TRBV7-8 and J is TRBJ2-1, with TRBD2 matching 9 bases. The germline gives CDR1 SGHVS, CDR2 FQNEAQ. The CDR3 extends over 14 amino acids. V gave up 6 bases and J gave up 5 bases; unmatched junction bases: 5.

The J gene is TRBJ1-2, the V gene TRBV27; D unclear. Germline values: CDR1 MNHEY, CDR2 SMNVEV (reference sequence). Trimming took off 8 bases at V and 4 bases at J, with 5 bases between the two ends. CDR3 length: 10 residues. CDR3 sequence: CASSFYGYTF. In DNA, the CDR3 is TGTGCCAGCTCCTTCTATGGCTACACCTTC.

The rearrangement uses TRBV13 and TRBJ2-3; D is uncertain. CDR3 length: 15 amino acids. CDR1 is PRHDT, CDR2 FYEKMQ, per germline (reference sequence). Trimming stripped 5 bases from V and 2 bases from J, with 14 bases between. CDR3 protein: CASSQNGPPTDTQYF. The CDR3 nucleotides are TGTGCCAGCAGCCAAAATGGACCACCCACAGATACGCAGTATTTT.

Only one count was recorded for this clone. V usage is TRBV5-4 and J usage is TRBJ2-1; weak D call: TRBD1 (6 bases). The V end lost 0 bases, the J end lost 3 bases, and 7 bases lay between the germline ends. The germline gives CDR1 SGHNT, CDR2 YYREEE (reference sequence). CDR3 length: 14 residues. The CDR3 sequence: CASSLEGDYNEQFF. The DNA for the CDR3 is TGTGCCAGCAGCTTGGAGGGGGACTACAATGAGCAGTTCTTC.

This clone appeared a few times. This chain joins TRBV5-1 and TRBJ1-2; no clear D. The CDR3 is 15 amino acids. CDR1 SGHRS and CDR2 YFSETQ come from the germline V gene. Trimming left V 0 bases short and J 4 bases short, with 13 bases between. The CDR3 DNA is TGCGCCAGCAGCTTGGGAGGTTGGTACGGCTATGGCTACACCTTC. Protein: CASSLGGWYGYGYTF.

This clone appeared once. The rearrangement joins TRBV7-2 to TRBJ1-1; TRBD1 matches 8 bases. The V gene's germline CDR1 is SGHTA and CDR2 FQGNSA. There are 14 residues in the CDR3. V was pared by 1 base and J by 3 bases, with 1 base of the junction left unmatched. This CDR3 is CASSLEQGDTEAFF. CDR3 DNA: TGTGCCAGCAGCTTAGAACAGGGGGACACTGAAGCTTTCTTT.

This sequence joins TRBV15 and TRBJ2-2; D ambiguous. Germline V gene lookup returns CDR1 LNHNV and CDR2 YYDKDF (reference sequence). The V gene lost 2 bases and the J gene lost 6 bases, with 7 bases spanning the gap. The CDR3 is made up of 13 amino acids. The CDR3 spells CATSRLRAGELFF. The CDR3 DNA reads TGTGCCACCAGCAGACTAAGGGCCGGGGAGCTGTTTTTT.

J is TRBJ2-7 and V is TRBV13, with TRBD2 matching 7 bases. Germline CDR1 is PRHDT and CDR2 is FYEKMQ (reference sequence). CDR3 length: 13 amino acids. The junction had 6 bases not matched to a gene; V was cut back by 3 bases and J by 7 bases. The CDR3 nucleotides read TGTGCCAGCAGCTTCGGGGGGAGGAATGAGCAGTACTTC. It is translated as CASSFGGRNEQYF.

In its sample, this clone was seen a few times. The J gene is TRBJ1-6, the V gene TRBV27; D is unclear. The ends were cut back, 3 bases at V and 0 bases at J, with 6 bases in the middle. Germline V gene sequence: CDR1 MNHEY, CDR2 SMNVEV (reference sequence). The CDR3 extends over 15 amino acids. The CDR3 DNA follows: TGTGCCAGCAGTTTGAAGAGCTCCTATAATTCACCCCTCCACTTT. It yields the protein CASSLKSSYNSPLHF.

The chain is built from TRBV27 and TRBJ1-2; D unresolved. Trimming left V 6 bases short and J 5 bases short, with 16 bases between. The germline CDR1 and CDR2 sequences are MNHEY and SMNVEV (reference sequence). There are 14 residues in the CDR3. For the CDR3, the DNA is TGTGCCAGCAGAATTCTGGGCTCATTTTATGGCTACACCTTC. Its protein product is CASRILGSFYGYTF.

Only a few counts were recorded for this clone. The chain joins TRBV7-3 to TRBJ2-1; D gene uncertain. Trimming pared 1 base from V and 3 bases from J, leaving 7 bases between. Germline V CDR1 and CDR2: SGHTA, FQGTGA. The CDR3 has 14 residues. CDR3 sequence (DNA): TGTGCCAGCAGCTTAATCGGCAACTACAATGAGCAGTTCTTC. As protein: CASSLIGNYNEQFF.

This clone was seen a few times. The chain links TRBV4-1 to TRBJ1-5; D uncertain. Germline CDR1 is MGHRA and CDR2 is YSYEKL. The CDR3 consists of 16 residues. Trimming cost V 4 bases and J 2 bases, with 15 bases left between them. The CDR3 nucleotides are TGCGCCAGCAGCCCGACGGTGGGAGGGCGCAATCAGCCCCAGCATTTT. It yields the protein CASSPTVGGRNQPQHF.

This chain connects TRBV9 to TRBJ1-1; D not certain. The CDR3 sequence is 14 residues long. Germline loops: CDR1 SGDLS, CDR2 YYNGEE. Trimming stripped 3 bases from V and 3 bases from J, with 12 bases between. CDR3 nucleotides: TGTGCCAGCAGCGCCCCGGGTAGTTACACTGAAGCTTTCTTT. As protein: CASSAPGSYTEAFF.

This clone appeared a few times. DNA of the CDR3: TGTGCCAGCACCCCCGGACAGGGGGCTTCGGGGGAGCTGTTTTTT. It codes for CASTPGQGASGELFF. V usage is TRBV6-5 and J usage is TRBJ2-2, with TRBD1 matching over 11 bases. V was pared by 7 bases and J by 8 bases, with 9 bases of the junction left unmatched. The CDR3 has 15 residues. Germline values: CDR1 MNHEY, CDR2 SVGAGI.